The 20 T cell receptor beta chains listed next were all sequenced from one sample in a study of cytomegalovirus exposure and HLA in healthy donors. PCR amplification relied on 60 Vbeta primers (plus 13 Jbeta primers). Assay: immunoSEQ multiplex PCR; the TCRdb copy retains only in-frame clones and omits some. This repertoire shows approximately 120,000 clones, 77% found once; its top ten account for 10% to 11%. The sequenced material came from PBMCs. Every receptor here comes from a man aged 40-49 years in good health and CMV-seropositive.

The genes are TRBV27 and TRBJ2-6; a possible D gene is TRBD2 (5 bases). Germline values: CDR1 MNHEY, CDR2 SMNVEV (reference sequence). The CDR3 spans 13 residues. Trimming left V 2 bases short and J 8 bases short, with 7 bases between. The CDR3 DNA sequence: TGTGCCAGCAGTTTAGAGGGTCCCAACGTCCTGACTTTC. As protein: CASSLEGPNVLTF. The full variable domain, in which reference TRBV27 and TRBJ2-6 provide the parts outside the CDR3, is EAQVTQNPRYLITVTGKKLTVTCSQNMNHEYMSWYRQDPGLGLRQIYYSMNVEVTDKGDVPEGYKVSRKEKRNFPLILESPSPNQTSLYFCASSLEGPNVLTFGAGSRLTVL.

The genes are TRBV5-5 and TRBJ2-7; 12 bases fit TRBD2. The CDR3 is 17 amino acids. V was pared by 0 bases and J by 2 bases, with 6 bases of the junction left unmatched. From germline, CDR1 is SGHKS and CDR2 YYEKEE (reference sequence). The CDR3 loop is CASSLGLAGATAYEQYF. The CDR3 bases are TGTGCCAGCAGCTTGGGACTAGCGGGGGCCACAGCCTACGAGCAGTACTTC.

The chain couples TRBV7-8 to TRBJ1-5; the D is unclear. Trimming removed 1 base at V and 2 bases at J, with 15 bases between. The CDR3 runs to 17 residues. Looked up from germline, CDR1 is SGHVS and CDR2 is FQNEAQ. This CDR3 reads CASSLGRTTAGNQPQHF. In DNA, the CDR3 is TGTGCCAGCAGCTTAGGAAGGACTACCGCGGGCAATCAGCCCCAGCATTTT.

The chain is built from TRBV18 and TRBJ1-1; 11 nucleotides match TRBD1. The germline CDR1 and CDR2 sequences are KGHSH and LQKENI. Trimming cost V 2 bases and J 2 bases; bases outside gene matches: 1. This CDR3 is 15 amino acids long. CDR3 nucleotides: TGTGCCAGCTCACCAGGACAGGGGGCAAACACTGAAGCTTTCTTT. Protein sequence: CASSPGQGANTEAFF.

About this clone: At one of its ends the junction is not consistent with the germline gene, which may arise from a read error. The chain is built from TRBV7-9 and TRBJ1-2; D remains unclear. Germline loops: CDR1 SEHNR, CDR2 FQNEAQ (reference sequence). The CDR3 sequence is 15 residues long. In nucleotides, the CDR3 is TGTTCCAGCAGCTTAGCGTCGACCCCCCGGCGGGGCTACACCTTC. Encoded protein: CSSSLASTPRRGYTF.

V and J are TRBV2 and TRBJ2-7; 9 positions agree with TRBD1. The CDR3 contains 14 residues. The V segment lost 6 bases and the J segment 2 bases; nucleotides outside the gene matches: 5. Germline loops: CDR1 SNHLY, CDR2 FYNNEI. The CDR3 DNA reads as TGTGCCAGCAGCCGGGACAGGGATACCTACGAGCAGTACTTC. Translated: CASSRDRDTYEQYF.

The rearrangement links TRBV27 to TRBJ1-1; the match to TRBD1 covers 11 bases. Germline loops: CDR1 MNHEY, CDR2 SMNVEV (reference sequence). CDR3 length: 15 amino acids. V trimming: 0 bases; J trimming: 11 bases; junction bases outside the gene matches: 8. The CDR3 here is CASSLSWTGGHPAFF. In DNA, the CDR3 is TGTGCCAGCAGTTTATCGTGGACAGGGGGCCATCCGGCTTTCTTT.

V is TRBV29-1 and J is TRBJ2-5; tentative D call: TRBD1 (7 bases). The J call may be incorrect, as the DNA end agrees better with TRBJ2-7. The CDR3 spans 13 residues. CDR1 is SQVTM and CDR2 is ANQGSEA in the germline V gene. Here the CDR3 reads CSVVRDSPYEQYF. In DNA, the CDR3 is TGCAGCGTTGTGCGGGACAGTCCCTACGAGCAGTACTTC.

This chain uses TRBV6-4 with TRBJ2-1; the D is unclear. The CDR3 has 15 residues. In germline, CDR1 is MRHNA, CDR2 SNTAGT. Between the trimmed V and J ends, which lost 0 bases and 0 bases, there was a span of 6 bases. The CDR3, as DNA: TGTGCCAGCAGTGACTCATGGAGCTCCTACAATGAGCAGTTCTTC. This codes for CASSDSWSSYNEQFF.

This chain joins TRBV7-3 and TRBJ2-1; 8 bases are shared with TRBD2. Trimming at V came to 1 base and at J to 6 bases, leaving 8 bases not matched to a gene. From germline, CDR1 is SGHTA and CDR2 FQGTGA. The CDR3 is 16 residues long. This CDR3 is CASSLNGGAAGNEQFF. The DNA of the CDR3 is TGTGCCAGCAGCTTAAACGGGGGGGCGGCCGGCAATGAGCAGTTCTTC.

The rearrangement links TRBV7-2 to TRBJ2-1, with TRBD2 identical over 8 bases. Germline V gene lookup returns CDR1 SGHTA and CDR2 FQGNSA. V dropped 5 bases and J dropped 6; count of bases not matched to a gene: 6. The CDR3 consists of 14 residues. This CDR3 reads CASSGAGGANEQFF. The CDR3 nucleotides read TGTGCCAGCAGCGGGGCCGGGGGGGCCAATGAGCAGTTCTTC.

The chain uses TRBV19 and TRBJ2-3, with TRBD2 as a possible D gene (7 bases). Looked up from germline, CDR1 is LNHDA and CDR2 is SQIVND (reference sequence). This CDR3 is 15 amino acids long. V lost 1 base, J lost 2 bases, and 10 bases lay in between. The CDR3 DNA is TGTGCCAGTAGTATAGGCGGGGGCTACACAGATACGCAGTATTTT. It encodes CASSIGGGYTDTQYF.

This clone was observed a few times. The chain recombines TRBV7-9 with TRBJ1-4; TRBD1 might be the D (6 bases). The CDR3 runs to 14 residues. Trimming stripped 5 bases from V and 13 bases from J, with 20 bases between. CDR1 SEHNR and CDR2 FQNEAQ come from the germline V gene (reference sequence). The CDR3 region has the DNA TGTGCCAGCAGCGGGGAGACCACAGGGTGGGGACTGTTTTTT. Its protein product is CASSGETTGWGLFF.

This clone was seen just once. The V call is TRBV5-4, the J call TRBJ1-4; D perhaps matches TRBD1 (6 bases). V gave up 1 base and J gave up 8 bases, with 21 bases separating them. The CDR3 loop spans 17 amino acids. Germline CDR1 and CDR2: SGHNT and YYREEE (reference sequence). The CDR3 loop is CASSLLGGGKEAEKLFF. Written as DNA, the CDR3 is TGTGCCAGCAGCTTGCTAGGGGGGGGTAAGGAAGCGGAAAAACTGTTTTTT.

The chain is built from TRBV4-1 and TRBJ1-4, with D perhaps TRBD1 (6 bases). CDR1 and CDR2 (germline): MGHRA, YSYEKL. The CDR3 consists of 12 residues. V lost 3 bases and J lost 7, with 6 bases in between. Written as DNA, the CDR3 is TGCGCCAGCAGCCAGGACAGTGAAAAACTGTTTTTT. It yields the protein CASSQDSEKLFF.

CDR3 sequence reads: CASSPLLAGDFPGELFF. CDR3 in DNA: TGTGCCAGCAGCCCACTACTAGCGGGGGATTTTCCCGGGGAGCTGTTTTTT. The chain is built from TRBV7-3 and TRBJ2-2; 11 bases map to TRBD2. The CDR3 totals 17 residues. Germline trimming cut 5 bases from V and 6 bases from J; bases unmatched to any gene: 11. CDR1 is SGHTA and CDR2 is FQGTGA in the germline V gene.

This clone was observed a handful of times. The CDR3 region is CASSEGTGGGEQYF. CDR3 in DNA: TGTGCCAGCTCGGAGGGGACAGGGGGTGGCGAGCAGTACTTC. The gene calls are TRBV18 and TRBJ2-7; 11 nucleotides line up with TRBD1. After removal of 6 bases from V and 6 bases from J, the junction contained 7 bases not matched to a gene. This CDR3 has 14 amino acids. Germline V gives CDR1 KGHSH, CDR2 LQKENI.

The CDR3 here is CASSLRGGGAPDTQYF. The DNA for the CDR3 is TGTGCCAGCAGCTTAAGAGGCGGGGGGGCCCCAGATACGCAGTATTTT. This chain connects TRBV7-3 to TRBJ2-3; 9 bases agree with TRBD2. CDR3 length equals 16 residues. The V segment lost 1 base and the J segment 4 bases; nucleotides outside the gene matches: 6. CDR1 is SGHTA and CDR2 is FQGTGA in the germline V gene.

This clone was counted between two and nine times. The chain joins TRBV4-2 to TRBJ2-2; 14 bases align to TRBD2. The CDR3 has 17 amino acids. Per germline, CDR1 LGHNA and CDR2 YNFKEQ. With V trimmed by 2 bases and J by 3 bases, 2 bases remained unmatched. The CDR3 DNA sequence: TGTGCCAGCAGCCAACCGGGACTAGCGGGGGACACCGGGGAGCTGTTTTTT. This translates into CASSQPGLAGDTGELFF.

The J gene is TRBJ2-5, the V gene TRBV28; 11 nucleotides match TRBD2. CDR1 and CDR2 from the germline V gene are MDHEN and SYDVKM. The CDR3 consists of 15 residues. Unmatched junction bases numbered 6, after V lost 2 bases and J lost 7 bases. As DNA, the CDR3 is TGTGCCAGCAGTTTAGGCCTAGCGGGGGGAGGGACCCAGTACTTC. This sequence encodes CASSLGLAGGGTQYF.